This T cell receptor (beta chain) was sequenced in a study of T cells after yellow fever vaccination. Whole-study context: Low-cell-number fractions underwent preparation using SMART-Seq v4 Ultra Low Input.

Between the trimmed V and J ends, which lost 4 bases and 0 bases, there was a span of 6 bases. There are 13 residues in the CDR3. It was through 5'RACE template switching that TCR cDNA was made, with a universal primer site and UMIs added. MiXCR, run by TCRdb on the 5' RACE reads, gives a single entry per CDR3 protein. There are 120,000 or so distinct CDR3 sequences in the sample; roughly 15% occur only once, and roughly 47% lies in the top ten. This clonotype was counted between two and nine times. What it binds is unknown. Study results and limitations: Re-detected after boosting: most primary clones, approximately 97% of CD4 and around 86% of CD8. CD4 and CD8 compartments shared a small share of clonotypes.

V is TRBV12-3 or TRBV12-4 and J is TRBJ2-5; D not resolved. The sequenced sample was CD8+ T cells sorted from PBMCs, obtained 5 days after the yellow fever booster vaccination. The clonotype originates from a man aged 18 to 30 who received the YFV17D yellow fever vaccine. Written as DNA, the CDR3 is TGTGCCAGCAGTTCCCAGTACCAAGAGACCCAGTACTTC. This gives the protein CASSSQYQETQYF.